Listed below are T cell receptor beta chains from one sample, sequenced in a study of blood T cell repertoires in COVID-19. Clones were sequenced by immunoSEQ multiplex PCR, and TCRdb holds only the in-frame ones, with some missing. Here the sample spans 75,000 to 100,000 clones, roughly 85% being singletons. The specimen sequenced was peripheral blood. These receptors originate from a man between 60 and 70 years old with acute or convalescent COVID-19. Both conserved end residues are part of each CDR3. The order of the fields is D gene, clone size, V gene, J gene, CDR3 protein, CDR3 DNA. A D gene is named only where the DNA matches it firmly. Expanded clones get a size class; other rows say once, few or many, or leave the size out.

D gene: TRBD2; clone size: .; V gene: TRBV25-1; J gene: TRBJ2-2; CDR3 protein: CASSELAGGKLFF; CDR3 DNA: TGTGCCAGCAGTGAACTAGCGGGGGGGAAGCTGTTTTTT
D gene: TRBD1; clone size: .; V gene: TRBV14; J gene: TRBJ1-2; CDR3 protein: CASSQSRDSYGYTF; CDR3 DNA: TGTGCCAGCAGCCAATCCCGGGACAGCTATGGCTACACCTTC
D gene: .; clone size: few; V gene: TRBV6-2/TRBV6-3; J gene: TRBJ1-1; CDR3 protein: CASSYKGSTEAFF; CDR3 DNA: TGTGCCAGCAGTTACAAGGGGTCGACTGAAGCTTTCTTT
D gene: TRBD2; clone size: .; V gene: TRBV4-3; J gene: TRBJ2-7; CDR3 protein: CASSRTSGGGYEQYF; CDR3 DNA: TGCGCCAGCAGTCGCACTAGCGGGGGGGGATACGAGCAGTACTTC
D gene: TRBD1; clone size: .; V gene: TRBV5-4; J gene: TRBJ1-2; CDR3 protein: CASSLQGQRSYGYTF; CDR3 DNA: TGTGCCAGCAGTTTACAGGGGCAGAGGAGCTATGGCTACACCTTC
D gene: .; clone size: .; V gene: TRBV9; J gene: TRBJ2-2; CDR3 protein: CASSSTGGGGELFF; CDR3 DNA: TGTGCCAGCAGCTCAACAGGGGGGGGCGGGGAGCTGTTTTTT
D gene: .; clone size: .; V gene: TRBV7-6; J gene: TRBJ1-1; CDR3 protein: CASSLSDLAANTEAFF; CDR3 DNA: TGTGCCAGCAGCTTATCCGATTTAGCCGCGAACACTGAAGCTTTCTTT
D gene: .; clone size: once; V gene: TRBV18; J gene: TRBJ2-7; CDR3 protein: CASSPSQGEYEQYF; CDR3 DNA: TGTGCCAGCTCACCAAGTCAGGGTGAATACGAGCAGTACTTC
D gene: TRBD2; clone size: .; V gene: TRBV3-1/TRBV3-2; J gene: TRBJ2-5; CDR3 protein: CASSRFTSGGTTQETQYF; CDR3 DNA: TGTGCCAGCAGCCGATTTACTAGCGGGGGAACCACCCAAGAGACCCAGTACTTC
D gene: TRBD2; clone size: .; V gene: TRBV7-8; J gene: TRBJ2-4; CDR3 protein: CASSFPTSGVAKNIQYF; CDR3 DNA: TGTGCCAGCAGCTTCCCTACTAGCGGGGTGGCCAAAAACATTCAGTACTTC
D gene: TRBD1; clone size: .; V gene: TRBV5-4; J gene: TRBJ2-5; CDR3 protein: CASGGTGTGTQYF; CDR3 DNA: TGTGCCAGCGGCGGGACAGGGACGGGGACCCAGTACTTC
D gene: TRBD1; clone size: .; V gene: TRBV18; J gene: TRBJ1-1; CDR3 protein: CASSPQQPGQGEAFF; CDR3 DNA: TGTGCCAGCTCACCCCAGCAACCGGGACAGGGAGAAGCTTTCTTT
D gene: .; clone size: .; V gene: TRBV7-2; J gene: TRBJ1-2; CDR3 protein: CASSLVEDGYTF; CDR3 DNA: TGTGCCAGCAGCTTAGTGGAGGATGGCTACACCTTC
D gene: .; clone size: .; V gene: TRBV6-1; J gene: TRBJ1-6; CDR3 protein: CASSEWRQPPLHF; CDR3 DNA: TGTGCCAGCAGTGAGTGGAGGCAACCACCCCTCCACTTT
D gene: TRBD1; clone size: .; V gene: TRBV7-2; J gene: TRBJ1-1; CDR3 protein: CASLKGQGYTEAFF; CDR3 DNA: TGTGCCAGCCTAAAGGGACAGGGTTACACTGAAGCTTTCTTT
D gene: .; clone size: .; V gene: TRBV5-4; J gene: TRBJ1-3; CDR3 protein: CASSLSGTGNTIYF; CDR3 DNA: TGTGCCAGCAGCTTGTCCGGGACTGGAAACACCATATATTTT
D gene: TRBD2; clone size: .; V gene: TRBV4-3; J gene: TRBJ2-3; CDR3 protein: CASSQLAGGADTQYF; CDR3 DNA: TGCGCCAGCAGCCAACTAGCGGGGGGGGCAGATACGCAGTATTTT
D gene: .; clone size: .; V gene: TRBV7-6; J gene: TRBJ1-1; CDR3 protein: CASSRIRGEEAFF; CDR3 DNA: TGTGCCAGCAGCCGTATCCGGGGGGAAGAAGCTTTCTTT
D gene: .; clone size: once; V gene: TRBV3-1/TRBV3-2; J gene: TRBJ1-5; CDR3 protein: CASSQDGSSNQPQHF; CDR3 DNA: TGTGCCAGCAGCCAAGATGGGAGCAGCAATCAGCCCCAGCATTTT
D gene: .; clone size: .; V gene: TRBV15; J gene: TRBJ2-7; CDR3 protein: CATSRVEAAVYEQYF; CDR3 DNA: TGTGCCACCAGCAGAGTTGAGGCGGCAGTGTACGAGCAGTACTTC
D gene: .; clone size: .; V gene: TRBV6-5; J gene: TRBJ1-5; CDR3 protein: CASSSYGASSGQPQHF; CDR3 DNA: TGTGCCAGCAGTTCCTATGGGGCCTCCTCAGGGCAGCCCCAGCATTTT
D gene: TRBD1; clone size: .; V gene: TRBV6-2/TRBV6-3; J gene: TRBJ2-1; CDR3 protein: CASSADETGGAVDEQFF; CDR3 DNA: TGTGCCAGCAGTGCGGACGAGACAGGGGGAGCGGTTGATGAGCAGTTCTTC
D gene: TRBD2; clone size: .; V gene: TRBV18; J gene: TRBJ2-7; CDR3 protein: CASAEYGGADEQYF; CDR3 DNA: TGTGCCAGCGCAGAATACGGGGGGGCGGACGAGCAGTACTTC
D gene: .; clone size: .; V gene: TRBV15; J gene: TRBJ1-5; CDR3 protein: CATSRDFGSNQPQHF; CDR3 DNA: TGTGCCACCAGCAGAGATTTCGGGAGCAATCAGCCCCAGCATTTT
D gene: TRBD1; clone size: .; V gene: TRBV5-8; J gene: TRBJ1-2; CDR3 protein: CASSPTPGTGNYGYTF; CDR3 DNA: TGTGCCAGCAGCCCGACCCCCGGGACAGGGAACTATGGCTACACCTTC
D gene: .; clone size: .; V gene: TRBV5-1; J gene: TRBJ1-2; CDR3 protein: CASADGGFYGYTF; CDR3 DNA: TGCGCCAGCGCCGACGGCGGGTTCTATGGCTACACCTTC
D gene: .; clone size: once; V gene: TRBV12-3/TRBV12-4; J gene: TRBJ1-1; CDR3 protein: CASSLGNRAEAFF; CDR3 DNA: TGTGCCAGCAGCCTCGGGAATAGGGCTGAAGCTTTCTTT
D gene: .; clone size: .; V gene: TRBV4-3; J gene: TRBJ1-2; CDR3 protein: CASSQDSPGPSGYTF; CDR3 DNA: TGCGCCAGCAGCCAAGATTCGCCAGGCCCGAGCGGCTACACCTTC
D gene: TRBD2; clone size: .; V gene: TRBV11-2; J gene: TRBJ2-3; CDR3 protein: CASSLGASGVTDTQYF; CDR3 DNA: TGTGCCAGCAGCTTAGGGGCTAGCGGGGTCACAGATACGCAGTATTTT
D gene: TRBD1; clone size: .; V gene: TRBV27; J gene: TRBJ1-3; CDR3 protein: CASSLTGGGNTIYF; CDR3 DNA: TGTGCCAGCAGTCTGACAGGGGGTGGAAACACCATATATTTT
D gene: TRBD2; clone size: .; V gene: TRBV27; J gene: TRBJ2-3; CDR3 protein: CASSSGLAGAPTDTQYF; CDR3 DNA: TGTGCCAGCAGTTCTGGACTAGCGGGGGCCCCCACAGATACGCAGTATTTT
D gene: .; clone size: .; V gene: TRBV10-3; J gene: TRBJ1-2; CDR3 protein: CAISESGRSNYGYTF; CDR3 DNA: TGTGCCATCAGTGAGTCGGGCAGGTCTAACTATGGCTACACCTTC
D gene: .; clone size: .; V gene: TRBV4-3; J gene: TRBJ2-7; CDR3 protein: CASSQDGRGYEQYF; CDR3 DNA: TGCGCCAGCAGCCAAGATGGCAGGGGCTACGAGCAGTACTTC
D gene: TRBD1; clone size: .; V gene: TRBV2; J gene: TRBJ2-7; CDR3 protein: CASTQGDLYEQYF; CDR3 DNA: TGTGCCAGCACACAGGGGGACCTCTACGAGCAGTACTTC
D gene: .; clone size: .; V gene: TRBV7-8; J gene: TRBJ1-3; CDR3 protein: CASTPRTDVGNTIYF; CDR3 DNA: TGTGCCAGCACTCCTCGGACAGACGTGGGAAACACCATATATTTT
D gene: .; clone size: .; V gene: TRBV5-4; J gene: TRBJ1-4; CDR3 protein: CASSSGGQGNEKLFF; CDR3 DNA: TGTGCCAGCAGCTCCGGCGGGCAGGGGAATGAAAAACTGTTTTTT
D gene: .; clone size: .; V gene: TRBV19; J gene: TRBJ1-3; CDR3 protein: CATRGDYSGNTIYF; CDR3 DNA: TGTGCCACCCGCGGAGATTACTCTGGAAACACCATATATTTT
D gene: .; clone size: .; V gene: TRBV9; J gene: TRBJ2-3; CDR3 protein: CASSLPPAADTQYF; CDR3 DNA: TGTGCCAGCAGCCTGCCCCCCGCGGCAGATACGCAGTATTTT
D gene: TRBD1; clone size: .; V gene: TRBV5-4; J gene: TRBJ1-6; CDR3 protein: CASSLGTGSNSPLHF; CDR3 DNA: TGTGCCAGCAGCTTAGGGACAGGGTCTAATTCACCCCTCCACTTT
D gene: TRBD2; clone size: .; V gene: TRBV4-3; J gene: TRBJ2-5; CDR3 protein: CASSQVLAGGGQETQYF; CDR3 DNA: TGCGCCAGCAGCCAAGTGTTAGCGGGGGGAGGACAAGAGACCCAGTACTTC
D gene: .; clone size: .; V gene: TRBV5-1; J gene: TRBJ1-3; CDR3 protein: CASSLGGAGLSGNTIYF; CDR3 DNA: TGCGCCAGCAGCTTGGGTGGGGCAGGGCTCTCTGGAAACACCATATATTTT
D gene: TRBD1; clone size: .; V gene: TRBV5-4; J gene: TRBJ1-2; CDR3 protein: CASSLAGQYYGYTF; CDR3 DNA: TGTGCCAGCAGCTTGGCGGGACAGTACTATGGCTACACCTTC
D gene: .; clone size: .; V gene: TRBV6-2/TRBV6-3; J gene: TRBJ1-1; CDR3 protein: CASSSQGRVTEAFF; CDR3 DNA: TGTGCCAGCAGTTCCCAGGGGAGGGTCACTGAAGCTTTCTTT
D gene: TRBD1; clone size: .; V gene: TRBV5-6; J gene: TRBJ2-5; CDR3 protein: CASSQPGTGETQYF; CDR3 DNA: TGTGCCAGCAGCCAACCGGGGACAGGAGAGACCCAGTACTTC
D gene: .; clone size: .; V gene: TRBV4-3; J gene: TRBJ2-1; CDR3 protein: CASSQDPFSYNEQFF; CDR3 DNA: TGCGCCAGCAGCCAAGACCCGTTCTCCTACAATGAGCAGTTCTTC
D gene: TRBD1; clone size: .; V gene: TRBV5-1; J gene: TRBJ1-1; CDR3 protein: CASSLGQGGMNTEAFF; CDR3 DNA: TGCGCCAGCAGCCTAGGACAGGGGGGAATGAACACTGAAGCTTTCTTT
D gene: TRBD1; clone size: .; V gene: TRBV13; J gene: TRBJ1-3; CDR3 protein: CASSSGQGYSGNTIYF; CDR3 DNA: TGTGCCAGCAGCTCAGGACAGGGATATTCTGGAAACACCATATATTTT